Shown below are 20 T cell receptor beta chains from a single sample sequenced in a study of CD8 T cells in ankylosing spondylitis. Study-level points and caveats: About 8 highly homologous variants made up a TCR beta motif, and this motif appeared characteristic of ankylosing spondylitis blood.

Antigens of these TCRs are unknown. MiXCR, applied by TCRdb to the 5' RACE reads, yields one record per CDR3 protein. This sample carries roughly 440,000 distinct CDR3 sequences, 17% of them seen once, and the ten largest clones take approximately 1%. What was sequenced was blood, either unsorted or a sorted T cell fraction (not recorded which). The origin of the receptors is a male donor with ankylosing spondylitis.

The chain carries TRBV12-3 or TRBV12-4 and TRBJ2-5, with 7 bases that match TRBD2. This CDR3 region has 14 residues. The junction had 13 bases not matched to a gene; V was cut back by 8 bases and J by 7 bases. DNA for the CDR3: TGTGCCAGCCGGGAAAGCGGGACGGGGGGGACCCAGTACTTC. Amino acid sequence: CASRESGTGGTQYF.

The chain is built from TRBV6-2 or TRBV6-3 and TRBJ2-7; 12 bases align to TRBD2. Unmatched junction bases numbered 8, after V lost 6 bases and J lost 5 bases. The CDR3 sequence is 15 residues long. Germline CDR1 is MNHEY and CDR2 is SVGEGT. CDR3 amino acids: CASRPWTSGTNEQYF. For the CDR3, the DNA is TGTGCCAGCAGACCCTGGACTAGCGGGACGAACGAGCAGTACTTC.

The gene calls are TRBV3-1 and TRBJ2-7; D is ambiguous. The CDR3 totals 12 residues. The germline V gene has CDR1 LGHDT and CDR2 YNNKEL (reference sequence). V lost 2 bases, J lost 3 bases, and 5 bases lay in between. CDR3 in DNA: TGTGCCAGCAGCCAAATCTACTACGAGCAGTACTTC. Translating gives CASSQIYYEQYF.

The chain carries TRBV6-2 or TRBV6-3 and TRBJ2-5; 8 nucleotides line up with TRBD1. V lost 4 bases, J lost 1 base, and 5 bases stayed unmatched. CDR3 length equals 15 residues. Per germline, CDR1 MNHEY and CDR2 SVGEGT. In DNA form, the CDR3 reads TGTGCCAGCAGTTGGGGGACAGGAGGCCAAGAGACCCAGTACTTC. Translation: CASSWGTGGQETQYF.

This chain connects TRBV2 to TRBJ1-2; D call uncertain. Germline V CDR1 and CDR2: SNHLY, FYNNEI. Trimming pared 7 bases from V and 8 bases from J, leaving 17 bases between. The CDR3 length is 13 residues. CDR3 sequence: CASTLAGSLGYTF. CDR3 nucleotide sequence: TGTGCCAGCACTTTAGCAGGCTCCCTGGGCTACACCTTC.

This clonotype has only a few counts. The J gene is TRBJ2-5, the V gene TRBV11-3; perhaps TRBD1 as D (6 bases). The CDR3 sequence is 15 residues long. Germline V gene data show CDR1 as SGHNT and CDR2 as YENEEA. With 5 bases removed from V and 1 base from J, the gap between germline ends came to 14 bases. DNA for the CDR3: TGTGCCAGCAGCCCCGGACAGAACCCCCAAGAGACCCAGTACTTC. Its translation: CASSPGQNPQETQYF.

The V call is TRBV6-5, the J call TRBJ2-5, with unresolved D. This CDR3 has 16 amino acids. The germline V and J ends were trimmed by 2 bases and 2 bases, with 15 bases remaining between them. Germline V gene sequence: CDR1 MNHEY, CDR2 SVGAGI. The CDR3 sequence: CASSYGVVMGQETQYF. The CDR3 DNA sequence: TGTGCCAGCAGTTACGGGGTAGTTATGGGACAAGAGACCCAGTACTTC.

The V call is TRBV7-6, the J call TRBJ1-4; D is ambiguous. Between the trimmed V and J ends, which lost 5 bases and 0 bases, there was a span of 13 bases. The V gene's germline CDR1 is SGHVS and CDR2 FNYEAQ. The CDR3 extends over 16 amino acids. The CDR3 DNA is TGTGCCAGCAGCGCACGGTTAACAGCAACTAATGAAAAACTGTTTTTT. Its translation: CASSARLTATNEKLFF. Drawing the rest from reference TRBV7-6 and TRBJ1-4, the complete variable domain is GAGVSQSPRYKVTKRGQDVALRCDPISGHVSLYWYRQALGQGPEFLTYFNYEAQQDKSGLPNDRFSAERPEGSISTLTIQRTEQRDSAMYRCASSARLTATNEKLFFGSGTQLSVL.

V gene TRBV29-1 combines with J gene TRBJ1-2; D gene uncertain. The CDR3 spans 12 residues. Germline assignment: CDR1 SQVTM and CDR2 ANQGSEA. V gave up 3 bases and J gave up 1 base, with 6 bases separating them. The CDR3 DNA is TGCAGCGTTGAGAGGTATAACTATGGCTACACCTTC. It encodes CSVERYNYGYTF.

V gene TRBV5-1 combines with J gene TRBJ1-2; D ambiguous. The V gene's germline CDR1 is SGHRS and CDR2 YFSETQ. The CDR3 runs 12 residues. With 5 bases removed from V and 4 bases from J, the gap between germline ends came to 9 bases. The CDR3 sequence is CASSGEAYGYTF. The CDR3 region has the DNA TGCGCCAGCAGTGGGGAGGCCTATGGCTACACCTTC.

This clonotype was seen many times. This chain joins TRBV27 and TRBJ1-1; D gene uncertain. Trimming took off 2 bases at V and 1 base at J, with 8 bases between the two ends. The CDR3 spans 14 residues. CDR1 and CDR2 (germline): MNHEY, SMNVEV (reference sequence). CDR3 nucleotide sequence: TGTGCCAGCAGTTTAAAATGGGGGAACACTGAAGCTTTCTTT. Its protein product is CASSLKWGNTEAFF.

This clonotype has more than one count but fewer than ten. This chain uses TRBV5-1 with TRBJ2-2; 9 bases line up with TRBD2. Trimming cost V 1 base and J 7 bases; bases outside gene matches: 8. This CDR3 region has 16 residues. Germline values: CDR1 SGHRS, CDR2 YFSETQ. CDR3 sequence reads: CASSLTPSGTRGELFF. CDR3 bases: TGCGCCAGCAGCTTGACCCCTAGCGGGACCCGCGGGGAGCTGTTTTTT. Combining the CDR3 with reference TRBV5-1 and TRBJ2-2 gives the whole variable domain KAGVTQTPRYLIKTRGQQVTLSCSPISGHRSVSWYQQTPGQGLQFLFEYFSETQRNKGNFPGRFSGRQFSNSRSEMNVSTLELGDSALYLCASSLTPSGTRGELFFGEGSRLTVL.

In this sample, this clonotype turned up a few times. The chain employs TRBV5-1 and TRBJ2-2; D might be TRBD1 (5 bases). V gave up 4 bases and J gave up 5 bases, with 9 bases separating them. The germline V gene encodes CDR1 SGHRS and CDR2 YFSETQ. The CDR3 totals 13 residues. CDR3 nucleotide sequence: TGCGCCAGCAGCGGGGCGATGACCGGGGAGCTGTTTTTT. Its translation: CASSGAMTGELFF.

This clonotype was seen a few times. J is TRBJ2-4 and V is TRBV4-2, with D tentatively TRBD2 (5 bases). This CDR3 region has 14 residues. V was cut by 0 bases and J by 4 bases, with 7 bases left in between. CDR1 is LGHNA, CDR2 YNFKEQ, per germline. CDR3 amino acids: CASSQEGSKNIQYF. The DNA of the CDR3 is TGTGCCAGCAGCCAAGAGGGGAGTAAAAACATTCAGTACTTC.

This clonotype was counted between two and nine times. V usage is TRBV6-5 and J usage is TRBJ1-1, with D tentatively TRBD1 (5 bases). Trimming shortened V by 0 bases and J by 8 bases, and 13 bases separated the two germline ends. The germline V gene has CDR1 MNHEY and CDR2 SVGAGI. The CDR3 extends over 14 amino acids. CDR3 nucleotides: TGTGCCAGCAGTTACTCTATACGACAGCGAGAAGCTTTCTTT. It translates to CASSYSIRQREAFF.

The V and J genes are TRBV5-1 and TRBJ2-3, with D possibly TRBD1 on 5 matching bases. CDR1 is SGHRS, CDR2 YFSETQ, per germline. Trimming removed 2 bases from V and 4 bases from J, with 14 bases in between. This CDR3 region has 15 residues. Here the CDR3 DNA reads TGCGCCAGCAGCTTTGAAGGGGCTCCCCCAGATACGCAGTATTTT. Its protein is CASSFEGAPPDTQYF. Variable domain in full (rest from reference TRBV5-1 and TRBJ2-3): KAGVTQTPRYLIKTRGQQVTLSCSPISGHRSVSWYQQTPGQGLQFLFEYFSETQRNKGNFPGRFSGRQFSNSRSEMNVSTLELGDSALYLCASSFEGAPPDTQYFGPGTRLTVL.

This clonotype was counted a few times. The chain combines TRBV24-1 with TRBJ2-1; perhaps TRBD2 as D (5 bases). V was clipped by 4 bases and J by 5 bases, with 14 bases between them. The CDR3 is made up of 15 amino acids. Germline V lookup: CDR1 KGHDR, CDR2 SFDVKD. In DNA, the CDR3 is TGTGCCACCAGTGACCCTAGAGGGAGAAACAATGAGCAGTTCTTC. It translates to CATSDPRGRNNEQFF.

This clonotype showed up just a few times. CDR3 DNA sequence: TGTGCCAGCAGCGCACGACAGACGGGGGGGACCCAGTACTTC. Translating it yields CASSARQTGGTQYF. The chain has TRBV11-2 and TRBJ2-5; 7 positions agree with TRBD2. From germline, CDR1 is SGHAT and CDR2 FQNNGV. Germline trimming cut 5 bases from V and 7 bases from J; bases unmatched to any gene: 10. The CDR3 has 14 amino acids.

The chain couples TRBV6-5 to TRBJ1-6; D gene uncertain. The CDR3 contains 17 residues. Trimming removed 0 bases at V and 3 bases at J, with 12 bases between. Germline CDR1 MNHEY, CDR2 SVGAGI. The CDR3 DNA reads TGTGCCAGCAGTTACTCGTTTCAGGTCGGCTATAATTCACCCCTCCACTTT. Residues: CASSYSFQVGYNSPLHF.

This clonotype has only a few counts. One end of the junction does not line up with germline, which may come from a read error. CDR3 DNA sequence: TGCAGTGCGAGAGACGGGACAGCTAATGAAAAACTGTTTTTT. It specifies CSARDGTANEKLFF. The chain couples TRBV20-1 to TRBJ1-4; TRBD1 agrees at 7 bases. Germline CDR1 DFQATT, CDR2 SNEGSKA (reference sequence). This CDR3 region has 14 residues.